This T cell receptor (beta chain) was observed in a study of T cell responses to AZD1222 COVID-19 vaccine. Findings and caveats of the study: Repertoire collection took place solely once the T cell response had peaked. The donors showed a predominance of white British ancestry and of females, with possible underestimation of clonal diversity. Of the AZD1222 recipients, only 5 to 7 were seropositive at baseline.

Generated by immunoSEQ multiplex PCR, the TCRdb table keeps only in-frame clones and is missing some. This sample has some 30,000 clones, with 70% to 90% found just once. Germline-derived CDR1 and CDR2 are SGHTA and FQGNSA. V was pared by 5 bases and J by 1 base, with 7 bases between. The CDR3 runs to 13 residues. In the case of this clone: Its antigen is unknown.

The chain has TRBV7-2 and TRBJ2-3; D is undetermined. The sample consisted of peripheral blood, taken on day 0 of AZD1222 vaccination. This TCR was recovered from an adult in good health. The CDR3 loop reads CASSPQGTDTQYF. CDR3 coding DNA: TGTGCCAGCAGCCCCCAGGGCACAGATACGCAGTATTTT.